This TCR beta chain was recorded in a study of T cells in Graves' hyperthyroidism and ophthalmopathy (dated by TCRdb to about 2019). As for the study more broadly: Peripheral blood samples were taken at the time of initial diagnosis, prior to any treatment. For training and testing, the 100 or so patients in the discovery cohort were randomly divided in a 7:3 ratio. Once sampling was done, hyperthyroidism patients were given methimazole at a starting dose of 30 mg daily, whereas ophthalmopathy patients were given high-dose intravenous methylprednisolone. According to the paper, TCR Vbeta CDR3 sequencing was carried out on 135 peripheral blood samples, which came from under 50 ophthalmopathy, approximately 72 hyperthyroidism and around 17 progressor patients. In addition, the study compared T-cell repertoires in thyroid tissue and in blood from roughly 6 Graves' hyperthyroidism patients. Whether ophthalmopathy could be predicted prospectively was tested in an independent validation cohort made up of fewer than 20 hyperthyroidism patients plus 17 patients who later progressed to ophthalmopathy. TCR V-J signatures able to tell the groups apart were searched for in a discovery cohort of about a hundred patients, of whom around 43 had Graves' ophthalmopathy and 55 to 60 had stable Graves' hyperthyroidism. The paper as a whole reports these results and caveats: During validation, the model predicted progression to ophthalmopathy a median of around six months ahead of onset, with almost 71% sensitivity and 72.22% specificity. No statistical method was used to set the sample size in advance, and investigators knew the group allocation. Ophthalmopathy was separated from stable hyperthyroidism by a 13 V-J signature model, with over 85% sensitivity and just over 81% specificity obtained in cross-validation and 80%/75% obtained in testing. Blood samples also contained most of the expanded thyroid clonotypes (frequency above 0.001), which suggests that blood repertoires may reflect thyroid immune responses.

Hyperthyroidism patients were aged 18 to 65 years and newly diagnosed, with disease duration of less than 2 months. Patients with uncontrolled infections, other autoimmune diseases, pregnancy or lactation were excluded. Clinical symptoms, serum thyroxine and TRAb, thyroid ultrasound, and orbital computed tomography formed the basis for the diagnoses. For progressor patients, blood was drawn at the first diagnosis of hyperthyroidism, before any ophthalmopathy symptoms had appeared. PBMCs were isolated from about 10 ml of fresh peripheral blood by Ficoll-Paque density gradient centrifugation. Progressor patients were defined as those initially diagnosed with Graves' hyperthyroidism in whom ophthalmopathy developed during follow-up. Total RNA was extracted with Trizol reagent, and quality was checked on an Agilent 2100 Bioanalyzer. The table lists this clonotype with many counts. Its antigen specificity is not known. No base-level quality is on record; no much larger clone is a single base apart.

Clipping removes 6 bases from V and 5 bases from J, with 9 as the unmatched junction base count. Looking up the germline V gene yields CDR1 MNHNS and CDR2 SASEGT. From cysteine to phenylalanine, the CDR3 is 17 amino acids long. Of all the DNA, just the CDR3 is kept, 51 bases in frame from base 1. The TCR beta CDR3 regions were amplified from the RNA transcripts. The first round of RT-PCR for the TCR CDR3 was performed with the HTBI primer set and the Qiagen OneStep RT-PCR kit. Libraries were constructed in a second round of multiplex PCR, after which size selection and purification were performed. Sequencing of the libraries was done on an Illumina HiSeq2000 using paired-end 100 bp reads. The authors' pipeline ran thus. SOAPnuke was used to process the raw data, with reads discarded if the reads contained adapters or uncalled bases, had a mean Phred below 15, or lacked an exact constant-primer or identifier match. COPE v1.2.5 was used to merge high-quality paired reads, and clonotypes were defined as unique nucleotide sequences. MiTCR v1.1 was used to align the clonotypes against IMGT TRBV, TRBD and TRBJ reference segments. Analysis was restricted to V-J combinations with a frequency above 0.0001, which covered about 99% of repertoires. The TCS score was defined as the ratio of F50 (clonal expansion) to E x V (chaos), calculated using BLOSUM62-based TCRdist between CDR3 peptides within each V-J. Welch's t-statistics and random forest reduced fewer than 600 V-J features to about 12, which were used in a naive Bayes classifier (R e1071). TCRdb took the public reads, trimmed them with fastp at Q25, ran MiXCR for clone calling and kept in-frame beta chains. Every distinct CDR3 protein forms one entry, paired with its most common genes and DNA. The V and J calls follow TCRdb's processing rather than the paper's. Recorded for this sample are approximately 150,000 distinct CDR3 sequences; roughly 9.4% of them occurred a single time. The ten largest make up 22% of the sample.

The specimen sequenced was blood. The chain joins TRBV6-1 to TRBJ2-2, with 13 junctional bases fitting TRBD2. The sequence came from a woman in her late teens or twenties with Graves' hyperthyroidism that later progressed to Graves' ophthalmopathy. At the DNA level, the sequence is TGTGCCAGCAGCGTCCCGGGACTAGCGGGAAAAACCGGGGAGCTGTTTTTT. This translates into CASSVPGLAGKTGELFF.